This entry describes one T cell receptor beta chain. Its antigen is undetermined. The data derive from a study of memory CD4+ T cells and cytomegalovirus serostatus. Whole-study context: Donors were healthy Belgian adults, 10 or so CMV seropositive and approximately 23 seronegative.

The length of the CDR3 is 15 residues. The germline V gene encodes CDR1 SGHAT and CDR2 FQNNGV. V was cut by 5 bases and J by 5 bases, with 16 bases left in between. Libraries were prepared by immunoSEQ multiplex PCR; TCRdb keeps only in-frame clonotypes and omits some of them. This sample has 60,000 to 70,000 clones; about 70% occur once, and the top ten carry about 4.8%. Study-wide findings and caveats: Repertoires predicted CMV serostatus with median bootstrapped AUC of about 0.95. Each of 55 to 80 CMV-associated TCRbeta sequences occurred in one to five individuals.

The sort gate was single viable CD3+CD4+CD8-CD45RO+ cells for memory CD4+ T cells. After thawing, CD4+ T cells were positively selected. The gene calls are TRBV11-2 and TRBJ1-5; D might be TRBD1 (5 bases). The material sequenced was memory CD4+ T cells from blood. This clonotype originated in an adult in good health and CMV-seropositive. The CDR3 reads CASSEDPTGDQPQHF. CDR3 nucleotides: TGTGCCAGCAGCGAAGACCCGACGGGGGATCAGCCCCAGCATTTT.